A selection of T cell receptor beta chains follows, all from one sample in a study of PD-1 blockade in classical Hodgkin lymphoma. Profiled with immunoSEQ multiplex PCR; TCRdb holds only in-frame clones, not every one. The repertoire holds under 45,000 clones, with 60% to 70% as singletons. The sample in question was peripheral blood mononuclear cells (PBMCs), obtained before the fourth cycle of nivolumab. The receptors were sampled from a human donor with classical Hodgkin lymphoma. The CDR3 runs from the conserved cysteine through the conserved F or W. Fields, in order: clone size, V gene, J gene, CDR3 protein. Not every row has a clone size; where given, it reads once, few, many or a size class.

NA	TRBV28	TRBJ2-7	CASSLLGTYEQYF
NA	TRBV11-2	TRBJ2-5	CASTQGTRSQETQYF
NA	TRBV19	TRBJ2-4	CASSLISGLLAKNIQYF
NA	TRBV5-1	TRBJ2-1	CASSTPTGNEQFF
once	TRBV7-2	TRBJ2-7	CASSLARHYEQYF
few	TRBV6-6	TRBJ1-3	CASKSTADSGNTIYF
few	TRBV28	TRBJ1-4	CASSFDRTNEKLFF
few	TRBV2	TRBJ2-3	CASSGTSGRDTQYF
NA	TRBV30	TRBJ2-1	CAWSVGLASYNEQFF
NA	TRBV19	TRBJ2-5	CASSPNGRSQETQYF
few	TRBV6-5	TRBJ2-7	CASSPGATYEQYF
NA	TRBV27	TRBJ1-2	CASSLAGTGYGYTF
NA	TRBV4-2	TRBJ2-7	CASSQATSNYEQYF
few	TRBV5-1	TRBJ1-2	CASQPGQGRYYGYTF
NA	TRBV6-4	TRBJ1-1	CASRQGTTNTEAFF
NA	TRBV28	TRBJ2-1	CASSFPRRGAYNEQFF
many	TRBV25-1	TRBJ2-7	CASSETDRVYEQYF
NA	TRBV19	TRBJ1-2	CASWRGLGYGYTF
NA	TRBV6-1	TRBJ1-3	CASSQNSGNTIYF
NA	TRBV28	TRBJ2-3	CASSPITTDTQYF
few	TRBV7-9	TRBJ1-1	CASSLAWGNTEAFF
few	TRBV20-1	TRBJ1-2	CSALGEYGYTF
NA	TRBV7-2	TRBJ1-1	CASSLQPGGAFF
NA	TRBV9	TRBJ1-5	CASSPSPNQPQHF
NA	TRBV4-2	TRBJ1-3	CASSQDLWTNSGNTIYF
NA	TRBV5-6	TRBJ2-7	CASSLGSGRAWHEQYF
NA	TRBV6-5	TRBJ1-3	CASRTRLGNTIYF